The sequence of this T cell receptor (beta chain) was determined in a study of molecular identifiers for immune sequencing clone quantification. This clonotype came up a few times. Its antigen is not identified. TCRdb reprocessed the PCR reads via MiXCR and lists one record per CDR3 protein. The sample includes around 470,000 distinct CDR3 sequences, about 25% of them seen just once. The sorting of naive CD8 T cells used the CD8+CD4-CCR7+CD45RA+ phenotype. Trimming at V came to 5 bases and at J to 2 bases, leaving 6 bases not matched to a gene. This CDR3 comprises 14 residues. General study points: Clones carrying above 20 RNA copies accounted for over 98% of effector molecules, under 1% in naive cells.

The sequence was collected from a human donor in good health. Some libraries in this study had Jurkat cell RNA spiked in. The chain couples TRBV12-3 or TRBV12-4 to TRBJ2-7; 7 bases agree with TRBD1. The source material was naive CD8+ T cells from blood, with Jurkat cell RNA spiked in. Subset denoted: FACS-sorted CD8+CD4-CCR7+CD45RA+ naive T cells. In nucleotides, the CDR3 is TGTGCCAGCAGTGAGACAGGGCCCACCTACGAGCAGTACTTC. Translated, it gives CASSETGPTYEQYF.